Presented here are 2 T cell receptor beta chains from one specimen sequenced in a study of PD-1 blockade in classical Hodgkin lymphoma. Profiled with immunoSEQ multiplex PCR; TCRdb holds only in-frame clones, not every one. The profile covers about 2,400 clones, with roughly 63% appearing a single time and around 30% taken by the ten largest. Every one of the patients relapsed after autologous stem cell transplantation (brentuximab vedotin exposure was variable). The input for sequencing was peripheral blood mononuclear cells (PBMCs), taken at baseline. Receptors originate from a human donor with classical Hodgkin lymphoma.

This rearrangement joins TRBV11-1 to TRBJ1-2; tentatively, D is TRBD1 (5 bases). V shed 5 bases and J shed 8 bases, with 21 bases lying between them. Germline CDR1 and CDR2: SGHAT and FQDESV (reference sequence). The length of the CDR3 is 15 residues. The CDR3 DNA is TGTGCCAGCAGCCCGCCGGGACGGCCTGTCGTCGGCTACACCTTC. Translating it yields CASSPPGRPVVGYTF.

V is TRBV7-6 and J is TRBJ2-3, with 12 bases aligning to TRBD2. This CDR3 is 18 amino acids long. The V and J ends lost 4 bases and 3 bases, in that order; junction bases with no gene match: 11. CDR1 is SGHVS and CDR2 is FNYEAQ in the germline V gene. The CDR3 DNA reads as TGTGCCAGCAGCTGGCTAGCGGGGGGGCTCGGGAGGACAGATACGCAGTATTTT. This sequence encodes CASSWLAGGLGRTDTQYF.